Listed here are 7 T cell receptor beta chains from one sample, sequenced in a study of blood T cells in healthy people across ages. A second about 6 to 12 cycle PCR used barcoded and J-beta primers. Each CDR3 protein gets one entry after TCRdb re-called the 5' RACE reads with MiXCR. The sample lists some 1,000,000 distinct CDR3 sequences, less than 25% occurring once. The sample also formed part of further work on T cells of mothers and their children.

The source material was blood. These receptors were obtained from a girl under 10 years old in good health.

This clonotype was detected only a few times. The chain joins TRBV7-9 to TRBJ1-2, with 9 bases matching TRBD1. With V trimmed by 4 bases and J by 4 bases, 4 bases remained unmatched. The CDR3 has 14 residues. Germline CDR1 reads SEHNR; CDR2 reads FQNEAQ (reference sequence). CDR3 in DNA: TGTGCCAGCAGCTCCTCGGGACAGGGCTATGGCTACACCTTC. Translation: CASSSSGQGYGYTF.

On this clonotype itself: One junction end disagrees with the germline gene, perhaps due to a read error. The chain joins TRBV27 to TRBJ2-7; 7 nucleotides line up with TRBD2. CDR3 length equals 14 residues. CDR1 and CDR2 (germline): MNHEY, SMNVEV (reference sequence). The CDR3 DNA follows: TGTGCCAGCAGTCCCACTGGGGGGGGTTGGGAGCTGTACTTC. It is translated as CASSPTGGGWELYF.

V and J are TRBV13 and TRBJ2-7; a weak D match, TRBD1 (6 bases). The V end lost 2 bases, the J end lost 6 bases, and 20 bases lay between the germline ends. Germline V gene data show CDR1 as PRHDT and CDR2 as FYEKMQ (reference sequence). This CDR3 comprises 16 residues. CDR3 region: CASSLLGQGPSGEQYF. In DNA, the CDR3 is TGTGCCAGCAGCTTACTCGGTCAGGGGCCAAGCGGCGAGCAGTACTTC.

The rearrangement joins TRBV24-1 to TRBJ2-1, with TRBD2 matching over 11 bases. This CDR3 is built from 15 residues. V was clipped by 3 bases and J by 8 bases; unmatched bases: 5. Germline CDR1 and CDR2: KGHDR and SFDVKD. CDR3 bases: TGTGCCACCAGTGATACTAGCGGGAGTGGTGATGAGCAGTTCTTC. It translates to CATSDTSGSGDEQFF.

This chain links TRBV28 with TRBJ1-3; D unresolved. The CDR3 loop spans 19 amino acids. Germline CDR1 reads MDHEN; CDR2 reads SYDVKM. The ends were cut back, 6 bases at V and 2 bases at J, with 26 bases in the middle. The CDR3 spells CASSQTVPGGVRTGNTIYF. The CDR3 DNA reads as TGTGCCAGCAGCCAAACAGTCCCCGGTGGGGTGAGGACTGGAAACACCATATATTTT.

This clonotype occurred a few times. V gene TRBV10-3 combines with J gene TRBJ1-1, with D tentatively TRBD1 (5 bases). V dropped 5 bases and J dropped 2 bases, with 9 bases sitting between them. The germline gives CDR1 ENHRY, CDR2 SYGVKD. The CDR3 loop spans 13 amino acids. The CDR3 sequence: CAISIQENTEAFF. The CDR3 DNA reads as TGTGCCATCAGTATACAGGAAAACACTGAAGCTTTCTTT.

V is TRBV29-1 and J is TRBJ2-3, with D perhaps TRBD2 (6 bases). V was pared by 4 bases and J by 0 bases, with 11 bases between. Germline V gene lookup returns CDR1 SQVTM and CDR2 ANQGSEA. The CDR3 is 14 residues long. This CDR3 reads CSVVGLESTDTQYF. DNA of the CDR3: TGCAGCGTTGTGGGACTGGAAAGCACAGATACGCAGTATTTT.